The 9 T cell receptor beta chains below were found in one sample sequenced in a study of blood T cell repertoires in COVID-19. Sequencing was performed with immunoSEQ multiplex PCR; in TCRdb, only in-frame clones are kept and a portion is missing. The table includes 350,000 or so clones, roughly nine tenths detected once. The sample comprised PBMCs or T cells enriched from blood (not recorded which). These receptor sequences come from a woman aged 25 to 39 who had recovered from COVID-19.

The chain carries TRBV18 and TRBJ2-1; 11 positions match TRBD1. Germline V gene data show CDR1 as KGHSH and CDR2 as LQKENI. The CDR3 length is 15 residues. The junction had 6 bases not matched to a gene; V was cut back by 4 bases and J by 7 bases. DNA of the CDR3: TGTGCCAGCTCACAAGGACAGGGGGCGGCTAATGAGCAGTTCTTC. This codes for CASSQGQGAANEQFF.

The V call is TRBV20-1, the J call TRBJ2-1, with 7 bases aligning to TRBD2. J gave up 0 bases and V 3 bases, and 8 bases lay outside the gene matches. There are 16 residues in the CDR3. Germline V gene sequence: CDR1 DFQATT, CDR2 SNEGSKA (reference sequence). CDR3 bases: TGCAGTGCTAGTGGGGAGGGCCTGAGCTCCTACAATGAGCAGTTCTTC. Its protein product is CSASGEGLSSYNEQFF.

The chain joins TRBV19 to TRBJ1-1, with D unresolved. V was trimmed by 6 bases and J by 1 base, leaving 12 bases between them. The CDR3 consists of 14 residues. Germline lookup yields CDR1 LNHDA and CDR2 SQIVND (reference sequence). CDR3 sequence: CASRLGLTNTEAFF. CDR3 nucleotides: TGTGCCAGTAGACTCGGACTAACGAACACTGAAGCTTTCTTT.

This chain connects TRBV11-2 to TRBJ2-7, with 7 bases that match TRBD1. The germline CDR1 and CDR2 sequences are SGHAT and FQNNGV. The CDR3 runs to 14 residues. Losses at the gene ends were 5 bases for V and 1 base for J; bases not matched to a gene: 5. The CDR3 here is CASSPPGQSYEQYF. CDR3 nucleotides: TGTGCCAGCAGCCCACCGGGACAGTCCTACGAGCAGTACTTC.

This clone is a singleton in its sample. This chain uses TRBV6-5 with TRBJ1-3; D ambiguous. This CDR3 spans 14 amino acids. From germline, CDR1 is MNHEY and CDR2 SVGAGI. V dropped 2 bases and J dropped 0 bases, with 5 bases sitting between them. The CDR3 DNA reads TGTGCCAGCAGTTACGGCAGCTCTGGAAACACCATATATTTT. The encoded protein is CASSYGSSGNTIYF.

The rearrangement joins TRBV7-4 to TRBJ1-1; D uncertain. This CDR3 has 13 amino acids. The germline V gene has CDR1 SGHVT and CDR2 SQSDAQ. Trimming left V 1 base short and J 3 bases short, with 6 bases between. The CDR3 loop reads CASSLGRHTEAFF. CDR3 in DNA: TGTGCCAGCAGCTTAGGGAGACACACTGAAGCTTTCTTT.

This sequence joins TRBV28 and TRBJ1-2; 8 nucleotides agree with TRBD1. Germline-derived CDR1 and CDR2 are MDHEN and SYDVKM. The CDR3 is 13 amino acids. J lost 5 bases, V lost 5 bases, and 4 bases had no gene match. Here the CDR3 DNA reads TGTGCCAGCAGTCTGACAGGGGCGTATGGCTACACCTTC. It yields the protein CASSLTGAYGYTF.

The gene calls are TRBV9 and TRBJ2-3; 10 positions agree with TRBD2. Germline V gives CDR1 SGDLS, CDR2 YYNGEE. V shed 4 bases, J shed 2 bases, and the junction held 4 bases outside the gene matches. This CDR3 comprises 15 residues. The DNA of the CDR3 is TGTGCCAGCAGCCGCACTAGCGGGGTCACAGATACGCAGTATTTT. This gives the protein CASSRTSGVTDTQYF. Full variable domain (rest looked up from reference TRBV9 and TRBJ2-3): DSGVTQTPKHLITATGQRVTLRCSPRSGDLSVYWYQQSLDQGLQFLIQYYNGEERAKGNILERFSAQQFPDLHSELNLSSLELGDSALYFCASSRTSGVTDTQYFGPGTRLTVL.

V and J are TRBV7-9 and TRBJ1-1; TRBD1 matches at 7 bases. The J segment lost 4 bases and the V segment lost 7 bases, leaving 9 bases of the junction unmatched. The CDR3 length is 14 residues. Germline V gene lookup returns CDR1 SEHNR and CDR2 FQNEAQ (reference sequence). CDR3 coding DNA: TGTGCCAGCACTAGGGGGCTGGGGGGCACTGAAGCTTTCTTT. Encoded protein: CASTRGLGGTEAFF.